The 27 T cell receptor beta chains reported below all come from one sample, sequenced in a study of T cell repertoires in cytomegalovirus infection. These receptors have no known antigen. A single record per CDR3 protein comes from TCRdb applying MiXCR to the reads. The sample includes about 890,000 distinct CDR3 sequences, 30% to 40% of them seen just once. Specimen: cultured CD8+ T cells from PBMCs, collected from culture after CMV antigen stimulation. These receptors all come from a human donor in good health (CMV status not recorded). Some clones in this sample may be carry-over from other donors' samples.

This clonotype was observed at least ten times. The CDR3 spells CASSPTGGTTNEKLFF. CDR3 DNA sequence: TGTGCCAGCAGCCCGACAGGGGGAACAACTAATGAAAAACTGTTTTTT. The V and J genes are TRBV7-8 and TRBJ1-4; 9 bases match TRBD1. CDR1 and CDR2 from the germline V gene are SGHVS and FQNEAQ. V lost 5 bases and J lost 0; bases outside the gene matches: 4. CDR3 size: 16 residues.

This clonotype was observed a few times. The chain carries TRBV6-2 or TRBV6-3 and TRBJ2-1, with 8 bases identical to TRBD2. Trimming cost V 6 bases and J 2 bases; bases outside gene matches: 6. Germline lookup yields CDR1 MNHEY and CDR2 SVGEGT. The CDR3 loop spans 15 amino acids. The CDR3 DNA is TGTGCCAGCAGCCTCCGGGAGGGGCCCTACAATGAGCAGTTCTTC. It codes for CASSLREGPYNEQFF.

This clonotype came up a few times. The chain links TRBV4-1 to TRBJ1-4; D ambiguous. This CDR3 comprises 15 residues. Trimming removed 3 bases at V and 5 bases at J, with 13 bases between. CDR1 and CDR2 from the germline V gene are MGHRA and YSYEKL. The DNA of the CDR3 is TGCGCCAGCAGCCAGGGAAAGATAGGCAATGAAAAACTGTTTTTT. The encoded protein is CASSQGKIGNEKLFF.

This CDR3 reads CASRRTGQETQYF. The CDR3 coding sequence is TGTGCCAGCAGACGGACAGGGCAAGAGACCCAGTACTTC. The chain links TRBV27 to TRBJ2-5; 8 bases match TRBD1. The CDR3 is made up of 13 amino acids. Trimming removed 6 bases from V and 2 bases from J; junction bases left unmatched: 2. Per the germline V gene, CDR1 is MNHEY and CDR2 is SMNVEV (reference sequence).

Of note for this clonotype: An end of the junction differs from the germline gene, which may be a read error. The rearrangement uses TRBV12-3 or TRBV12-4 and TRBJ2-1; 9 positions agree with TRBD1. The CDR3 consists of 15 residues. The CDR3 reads CTSSPQGARHNEQFF. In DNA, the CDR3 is TGTACCAGCAGCCCACAGGGGGCGAGACACAATGAGCAGTTCTTC.

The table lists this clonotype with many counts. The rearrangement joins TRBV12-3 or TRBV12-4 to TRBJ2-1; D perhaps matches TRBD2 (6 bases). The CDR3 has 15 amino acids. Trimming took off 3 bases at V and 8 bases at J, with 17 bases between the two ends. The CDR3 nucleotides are TGTGCCAGCAGTTTGATATTGCGGGGTGAGGATGAGCAGTTCTTC. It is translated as CASSLILRGEDEQFF.

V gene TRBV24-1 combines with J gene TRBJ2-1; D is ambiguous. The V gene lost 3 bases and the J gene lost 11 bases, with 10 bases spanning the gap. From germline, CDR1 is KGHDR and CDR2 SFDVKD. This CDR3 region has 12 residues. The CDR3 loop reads CATSDPGGKQFF. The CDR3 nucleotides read TGTGCCACCAGTGATCCGGGTGGGAAGCAGTTCTTC.

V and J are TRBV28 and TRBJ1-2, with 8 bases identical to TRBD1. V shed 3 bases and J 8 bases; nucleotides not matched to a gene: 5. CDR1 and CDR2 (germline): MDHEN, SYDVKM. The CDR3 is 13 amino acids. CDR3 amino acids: CASSLPGGQGYTF. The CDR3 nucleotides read TGTGCCAGCAGTTTGCCAGGGGGCCAAGGCTACACCTTC.

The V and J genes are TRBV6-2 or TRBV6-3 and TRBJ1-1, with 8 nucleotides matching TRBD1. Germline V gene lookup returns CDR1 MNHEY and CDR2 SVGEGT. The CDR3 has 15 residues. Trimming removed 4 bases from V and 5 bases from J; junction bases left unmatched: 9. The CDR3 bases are TGTGCCAGCAGTTTTCCCCAGGGGGCGCGTACTGAAGCTTTCTTT. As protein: CASSFPQGARTEAFF.

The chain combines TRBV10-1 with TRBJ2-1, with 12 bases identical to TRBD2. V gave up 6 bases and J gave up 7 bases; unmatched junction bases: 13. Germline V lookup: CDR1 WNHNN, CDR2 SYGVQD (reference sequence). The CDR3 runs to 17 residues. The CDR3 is CASSRLAGGGALNEQFF. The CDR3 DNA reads TGCGCCAGCAGCCGGCTAGCGGGGGGGGGGGCCTTGAATGAGCAGTTCTTC.

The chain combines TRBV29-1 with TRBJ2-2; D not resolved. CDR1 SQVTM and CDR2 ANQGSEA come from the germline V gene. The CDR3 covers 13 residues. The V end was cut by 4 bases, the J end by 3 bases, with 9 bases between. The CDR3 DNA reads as TGCAGCGTTGCCAGTGGGTACACCGGGGAGCTGTTTTTT. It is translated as CSVASGYTGELFF.

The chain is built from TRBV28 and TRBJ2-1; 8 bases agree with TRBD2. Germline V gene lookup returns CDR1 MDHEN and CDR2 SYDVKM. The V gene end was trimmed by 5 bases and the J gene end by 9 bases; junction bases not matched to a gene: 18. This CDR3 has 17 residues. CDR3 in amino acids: CASSTFGQRGPDGEQFF. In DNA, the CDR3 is TGTGCCAGCAGTACCTTCGGTCAGCGGGGGCCCGACGGTGAGCAGTTCTTC. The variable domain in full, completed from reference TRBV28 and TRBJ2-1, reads DVKVTQSSRYLVKRTGEKVFLECVQDMDHENMFWYRQDPGLGLRLIYFSYDVKMKEKGDIPEGYSVSREKKERFSLILESASTNQTSMYLCASSTFGQRGPDGEQFFGPGTRLTVL.

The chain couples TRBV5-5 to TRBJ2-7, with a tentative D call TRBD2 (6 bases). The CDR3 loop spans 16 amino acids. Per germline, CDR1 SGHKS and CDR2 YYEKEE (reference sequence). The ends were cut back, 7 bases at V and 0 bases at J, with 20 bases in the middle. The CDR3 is CASFGRWTKDSYEQYF. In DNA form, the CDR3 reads TGTGCCAGCTTCGGAAGGTGGACTAAAGACTCCTACGAGCAGTACTTC.

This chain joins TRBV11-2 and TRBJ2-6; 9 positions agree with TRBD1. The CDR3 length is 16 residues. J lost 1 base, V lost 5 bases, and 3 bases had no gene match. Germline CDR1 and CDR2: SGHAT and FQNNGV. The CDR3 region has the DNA TGTGCCAGCAGCCACAGGGGGCTGTCTGGGGCCAACGTCCTGACTTTC. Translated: CASSHRGLSGANVLTF.

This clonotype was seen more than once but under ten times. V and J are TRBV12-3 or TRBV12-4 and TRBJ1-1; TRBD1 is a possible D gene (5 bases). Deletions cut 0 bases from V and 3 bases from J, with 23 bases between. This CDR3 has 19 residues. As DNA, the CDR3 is TGTGCCAGCAGTTTAGCCATTTGGCAGGGTCCTAGCAGGGACACTGAAGCTTTCTTT. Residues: CASSLAIWQGPSRDTEAFF.

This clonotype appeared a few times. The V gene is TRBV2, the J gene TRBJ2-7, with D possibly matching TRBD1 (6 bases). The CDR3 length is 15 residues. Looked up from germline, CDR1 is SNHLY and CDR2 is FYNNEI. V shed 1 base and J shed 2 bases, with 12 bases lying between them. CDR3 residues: CASSEGTVTTYEQYV. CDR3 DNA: TGTGCCAGCAGTGAAGGGACAGTGACTACCTACGAGCAGTACGTC.

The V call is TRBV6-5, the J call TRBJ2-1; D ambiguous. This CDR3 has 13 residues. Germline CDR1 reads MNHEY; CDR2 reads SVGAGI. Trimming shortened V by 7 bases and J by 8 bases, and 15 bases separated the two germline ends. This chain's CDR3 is CASTSGRGHEQFF. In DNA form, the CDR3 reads TGTGCCAGCACCTCCGGTCGTGGGCATGAGCAGTTCTTC.

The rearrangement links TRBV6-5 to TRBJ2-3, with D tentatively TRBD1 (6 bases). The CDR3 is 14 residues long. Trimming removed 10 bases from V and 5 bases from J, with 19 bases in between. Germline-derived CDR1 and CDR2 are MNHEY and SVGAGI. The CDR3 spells CATQLLYREDTQYF. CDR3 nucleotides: TGTGCCACCCAGCTTCTGTACAGGGAAGATACGCAGTATTTT.

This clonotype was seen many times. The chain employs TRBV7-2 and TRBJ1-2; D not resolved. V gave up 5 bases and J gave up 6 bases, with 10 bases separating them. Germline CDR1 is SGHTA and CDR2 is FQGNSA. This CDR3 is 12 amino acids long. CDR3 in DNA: TGTGCCAGCAGCCTGGACGGTGATGGCTACACCTTC. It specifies CASSLDGDGYTF. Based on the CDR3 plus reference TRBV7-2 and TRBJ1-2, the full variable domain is GAGVSQSPSNKVTEKGKDVELRCDPISGHTALYWYRQSLGQGLEFLIYFQGNSAPDKSGLPSDRFSAERTGGSVSTLTIQRTQQEDSAVYLCASSLDGDGYTFGSGTRLTVV.

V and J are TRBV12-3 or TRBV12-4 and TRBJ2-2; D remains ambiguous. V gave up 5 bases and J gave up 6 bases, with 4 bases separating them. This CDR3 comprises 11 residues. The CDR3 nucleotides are TGTGCCAGCAGTGCCCCCGGGGAGCTGTTTTTT. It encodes CASSAPGELFF.

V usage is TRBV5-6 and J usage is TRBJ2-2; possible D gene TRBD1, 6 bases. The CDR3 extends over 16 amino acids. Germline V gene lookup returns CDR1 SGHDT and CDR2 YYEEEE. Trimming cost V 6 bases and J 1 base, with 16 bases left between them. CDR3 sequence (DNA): TGTGCCAGCAACCTTAAAAAGGGGGTGAACACCGGGGAGCTGTTTTTT. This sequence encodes CASNLKKGVNTGELFF.

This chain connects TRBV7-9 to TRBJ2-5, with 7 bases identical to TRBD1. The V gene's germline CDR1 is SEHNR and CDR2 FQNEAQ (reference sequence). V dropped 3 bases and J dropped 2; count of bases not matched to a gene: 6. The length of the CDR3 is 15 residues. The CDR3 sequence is CASSFRQGEQETQYF. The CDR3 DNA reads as TGTGCCAGCAGCTTCCGACAGGGCGAGCAAGAGACCCAGTACTTC.

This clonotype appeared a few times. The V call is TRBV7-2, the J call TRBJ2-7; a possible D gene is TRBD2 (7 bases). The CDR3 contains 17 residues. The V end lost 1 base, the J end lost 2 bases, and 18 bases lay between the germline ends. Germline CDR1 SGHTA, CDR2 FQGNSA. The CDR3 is CASSLEGGGAPTYEQYF. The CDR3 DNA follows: TGTGCCAGCAGCTTAGAGGGGGGGGGGGCGCCTACCTACGAGCAGTACTTC.

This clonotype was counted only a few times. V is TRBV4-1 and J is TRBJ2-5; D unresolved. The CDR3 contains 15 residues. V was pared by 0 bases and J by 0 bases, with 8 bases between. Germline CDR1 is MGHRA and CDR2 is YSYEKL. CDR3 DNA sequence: TGCGCCAGCAGCCAAGATATGGAGTACCAAGAGACCCAGTACTTC. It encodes CASSQDMEYQETQYF.

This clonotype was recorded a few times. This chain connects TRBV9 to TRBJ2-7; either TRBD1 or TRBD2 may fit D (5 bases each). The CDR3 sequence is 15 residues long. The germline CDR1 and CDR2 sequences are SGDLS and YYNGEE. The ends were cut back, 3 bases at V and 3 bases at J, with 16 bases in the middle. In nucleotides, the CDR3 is TGTGCCAGCAGCGCCTCTCCGGGACCCAACTACGAGCAGTACTTC. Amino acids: CASSASPGPNYEQYF.

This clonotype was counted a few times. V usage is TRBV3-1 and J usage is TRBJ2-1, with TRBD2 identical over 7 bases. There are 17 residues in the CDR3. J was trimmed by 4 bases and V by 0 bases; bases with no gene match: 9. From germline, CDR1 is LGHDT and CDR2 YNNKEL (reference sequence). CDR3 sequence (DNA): TGTGCCAGCAGCCAAGATCCGACTAGCAGAGTTTACAATGAGCAGTTCTTC. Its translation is CASSQDPTSRVYNEQFF.

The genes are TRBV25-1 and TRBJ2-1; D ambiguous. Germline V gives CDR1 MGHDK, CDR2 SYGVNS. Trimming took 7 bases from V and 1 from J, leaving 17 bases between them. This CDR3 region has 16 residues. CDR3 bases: TGTGCCAGCAACACACCACGCGGCAATTCCTACAATGAGCAGTTCTTC. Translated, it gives CASNTPRGNSYNEQFF.